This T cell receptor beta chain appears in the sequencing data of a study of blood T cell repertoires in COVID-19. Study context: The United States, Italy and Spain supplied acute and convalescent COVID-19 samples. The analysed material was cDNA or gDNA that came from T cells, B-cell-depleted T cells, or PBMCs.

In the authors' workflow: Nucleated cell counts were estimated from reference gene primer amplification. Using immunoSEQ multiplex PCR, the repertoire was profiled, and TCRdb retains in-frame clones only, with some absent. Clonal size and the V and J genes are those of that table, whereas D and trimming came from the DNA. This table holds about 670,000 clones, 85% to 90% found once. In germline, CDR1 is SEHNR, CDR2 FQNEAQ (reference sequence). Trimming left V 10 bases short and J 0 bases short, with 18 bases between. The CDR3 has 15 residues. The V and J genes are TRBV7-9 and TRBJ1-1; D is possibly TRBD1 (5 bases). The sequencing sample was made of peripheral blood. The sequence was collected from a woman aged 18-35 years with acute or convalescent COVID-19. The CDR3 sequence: CATTGFRGLNTEAFF. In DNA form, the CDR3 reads TGTGCCACAACAGGATTTAGGGGCCTGAACACTGAAGCTTTCTTT. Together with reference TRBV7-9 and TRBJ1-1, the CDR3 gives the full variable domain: DTGVSQNPRHKITKRGQNVTFRCDPISEHNRLYWYRQTLGQGPEFLTYFQNEAQLEKSRLLSDRFSAERPKGSFSTLEIQRTEQGDSAMYLCATTGFRGLNTEAFFGQGTRLTVV.